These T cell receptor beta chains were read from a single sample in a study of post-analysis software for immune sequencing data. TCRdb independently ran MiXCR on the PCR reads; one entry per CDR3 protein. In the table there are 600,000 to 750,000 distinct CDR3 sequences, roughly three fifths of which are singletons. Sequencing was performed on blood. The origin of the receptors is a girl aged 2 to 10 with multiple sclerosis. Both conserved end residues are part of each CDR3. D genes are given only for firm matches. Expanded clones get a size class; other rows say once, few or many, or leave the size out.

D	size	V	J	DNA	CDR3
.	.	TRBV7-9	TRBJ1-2	TGTGTCAGCAGCCCCCGGGACACCGGATATGGCTACACCTTC	CVSSPRDTGYGYTF
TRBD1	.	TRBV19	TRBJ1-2	TGTGCCACTTACAGGGGGCCCTATGGCTACACCTTC	CATYRGPYGYTF
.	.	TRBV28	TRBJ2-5	TGTGCCAGCAGTTTGCGCTTCGGCGGGACATTGCCAGAGACCCAGTACTTC	CASSLRFGGTLPETQYF
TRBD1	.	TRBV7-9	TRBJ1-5	TGTGCCAGCAGCATCGGGACAGCCTTGGATCAGCCCCAGCATTTT	CASSIGTALDQPQHF
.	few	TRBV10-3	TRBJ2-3	TGTGCCACCCATGACTCGGGCGCATCACCGGCCACCACAGATACGCAGTATTTT	CATHDSGASPATTDTQYF
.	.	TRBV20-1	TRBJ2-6	TGCAGTGCTATCTTCTCTAGAGAAGGGGGGACTGGGGCCAACGTCCTGACTTTC	CSAIFSREGGTGANVLTF
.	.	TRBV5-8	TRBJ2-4	TGTGCCAGCAGCTTAGGATACAGGGGGGGAAACATTCAGTACTTC	CASSLGYRGGNIQYF
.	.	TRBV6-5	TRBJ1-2	TGTGCCAGCAGTTACGGGATGGACCTCGGGGGCTACACCTTC	CASSYGMDLGGYTF
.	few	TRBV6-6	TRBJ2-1	TGTGCCAGCAGTCCCAGGGCCTACGAGCAGTTCTTC	CASSPRAYEQFF
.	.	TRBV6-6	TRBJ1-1	TGTGCCAGCACCCCAGGGTATCGTGAAGCTTTCTTT	CASTPGYREAFF
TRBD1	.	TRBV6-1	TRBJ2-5	TGTGCCAGCACCCAAGCCTTGACAGGGGACGGGCAGTACTTC	CASTQALTGDGQYF
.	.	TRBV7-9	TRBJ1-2	TGTGCCAGCAGGTCAGGGGTCCCAGGGACGTATGAGAGTATTAACTATGGCTACACCTTC	CASRSGVPGTYESINYGYTF
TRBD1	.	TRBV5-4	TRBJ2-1	TGTGCCAGCAGCCCGGTGGGCAGGGGACAGGGAATGGGGACCTACAATGAGCAGTTCTTC	CASSPVGRGQGMGTYNEQFF
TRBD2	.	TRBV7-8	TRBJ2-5	TGTGCCAGCAGCTTACTCGAGACTAGCGGGGTCGAGACCCAGTACTTC	CASSLLETSGVETQYF
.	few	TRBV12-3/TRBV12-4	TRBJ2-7	TGTGCCAGCAGCTCCGCCAAAGAGCAGTACTTC	CASSSAKEQYF
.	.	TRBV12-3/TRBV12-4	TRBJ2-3	TGTGCCAGCAGGGGGGTTGATCCAGATACGCAGTATTTT	CASRGVDPDTQYF
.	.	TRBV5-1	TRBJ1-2	TGCGCCAGCAGCCCTCTCGGGTCCTTTCATGGCTACACCTTC	CASSPLGSFHGYTF
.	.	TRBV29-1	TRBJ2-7	TGCAGCGGCATGACCCTCTACGAGCAGTACTTC	CSGMTLYEQYF
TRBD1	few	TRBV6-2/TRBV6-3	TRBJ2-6	TGTGCCAGCAACGGACAGGGCTTCTCTGGGGCCAACGTTCTGACTTTC	CASNGQGFSGANVLTF
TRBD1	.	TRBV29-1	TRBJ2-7	TGCAGCGTTGTCCTACGGGACAGCCTTTCCTACGAGCAGTACTTC	CSVVLRDSLSYEQYF
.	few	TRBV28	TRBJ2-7	TGTGCCAGCAGTTTATACCCCTACGAGCAGTACTTC	CASSLYPYEQYF
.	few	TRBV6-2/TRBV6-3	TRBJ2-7	TGTGCCAGCAGTTACTCTTCAGGGGAAGGTTCGGACGAGCAGTACTTC	CASSYSSGEGSDEQYF
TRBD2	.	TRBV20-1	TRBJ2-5	TGCAGTGCTACCTCAACTAGCGGGGGGGCGGAGACCCAGTACTTC	CSATSTSGGAETQYF